The 5 T cell receptor beta chains listed next were all sequenced from one sample in a study of T cell clonality in common variable immunodeficiency. General study points: Reportedly, TCR beta sequences from common variable immunodeficiency showed fewer deletions and N-nucleotide insertions.

Which antigens these TCRs recognize remains unknown. Generated by immunoSEQ multiplex PCR, the TCRdb table keeps only in-frame clones and is missing some. Singletons are absent from the sample, which has 25,000 to 30,000 clones. The sample was peripheral blood mononuclear cells. These receptors originate from a human donor with common variable immunodeficiency.

This clone was detected ten times or more. The missing CDR3 end, 3 residues past where the read stops, is filled in from the germline J gene. The chain uses TRBV6-2 or TRBV6-3 and TRBJ2-7, with TRBD1 matching 8 bases. Germline lookup yields CDR1 MNHEY and CDR2 SVGEGT. This CDR3 comprises 16 residues. Trimming cost V 7 bases and J 0 bases; bases outside gene matches: 11. The CDR3 region is CASTLERTGGSYEQYF. The CDR3 DNA, read in part, is TGTGCCAGCACCCTTGAAAGAACAGGGGGCTCCTACGAG.

There are many counts of this clone. With the read ending 3 residues before the CDR3 end, the germline J gene is used to fill in that end. The chain has TRBV30 and TRBJ2-1; D not resolved. The CDR3 totals 11 residues. Trimming shortened V by 1 base and J by 7 bases, and 5 bases separated the two germline ends. Germline CDR1 is GTSNPN and CDR2 is SVGIG (reference sequence). The covered CDR3 bases are TGTGCCTGGAGTGGAAGGAATGAG. It encodes CAWSGRNE. The full CDR3 protein is CAWSGRNEQFF.

There are many counts of this clone. The read terminates 3 residues before the CDR3 end, so the remaining end is supplied by the germline J gene. The chain is built from TRBV5-1 and TRBJ2-7; 7 bases line up with TRBD2. The CDR3 covers 16 residues. The junction had 11 bases not matched to a gene; V was cut back by 1 base and J by 4 bases. CDR1 and CDR2 from the germline V gene are SGHRS and YFSETQ. This CDR3 reads CASSLNLGTIRYEQYF. CDR3 DNA, as far as it was read: TGCGCCAGCAGCTTGAATTTGGGGACTATTAGGTACGAG.

At least ten counts were recorded for this clone. The CDR3 is cut off 3 residues early in the read; its end comes from the germline J gene. V is TRBV7-6 and J is TRBJ1-5; the D gene is possibly TRBD1 (5 bases). Trimming shortened V by 1 base and J by 5 bases, and 6 bases separated the two germline ends. The germline CDR1 and CDR2 sequences are SGHVS and FNYEAQ. This CDR3 contains 13 residues. CDR3 DNA, as far as it was read: TGTGCCAGCAGCTTAGGAGGGGATCAGCCC. Amino acid sequence: CASSLGGDQP. The whole CDR3 sequence reads CASSLGGDQPQHF.

This clone was observed many times. The read halts 3 residues ahead of the CDR3 end, with the missing end drawn from the germline J gene. V usage is TRBV20-1 and J usage is TRBJ2-4, with TRBD2 as a possible D gene (5 bases). The V and J ends lost 3 bases and 1 base respectively, with 7 bases between them. The CDR3 spans 13 residues. CDR1 is DFQATT, CDR2 SNEGSKA, per germline (reference sequence). CDR3 sequence: CSASRGAKNIQYF. The CDR3 DNA, read in part, is TGCAGTGCTAGTCGCGGGGCCAAAAACATT.